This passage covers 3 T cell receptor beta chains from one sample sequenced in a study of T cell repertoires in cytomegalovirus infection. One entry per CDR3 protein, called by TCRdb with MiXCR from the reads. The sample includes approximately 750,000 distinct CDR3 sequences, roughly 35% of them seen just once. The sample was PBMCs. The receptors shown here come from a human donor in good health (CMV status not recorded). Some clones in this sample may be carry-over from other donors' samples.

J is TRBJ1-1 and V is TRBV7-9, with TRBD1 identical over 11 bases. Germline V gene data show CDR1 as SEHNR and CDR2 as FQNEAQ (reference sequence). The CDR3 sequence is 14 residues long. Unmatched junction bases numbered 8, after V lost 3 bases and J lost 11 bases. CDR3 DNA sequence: TGTGCCAGCAGCTTCGGACAGGGGGCGTTAGGCGCTTTCTTT. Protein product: CASSFGQGALGAFF.

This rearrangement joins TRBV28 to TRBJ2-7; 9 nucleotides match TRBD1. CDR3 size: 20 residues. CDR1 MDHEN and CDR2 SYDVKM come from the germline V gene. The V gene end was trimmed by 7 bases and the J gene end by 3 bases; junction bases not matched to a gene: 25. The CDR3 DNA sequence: TGTGCCAGCAACCACCCCCCCCCGGGACAGGGCAGGATGAGCAGCTACGAGCAGTACTTC. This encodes CASNHPPPGQGRMSSYEQYF.

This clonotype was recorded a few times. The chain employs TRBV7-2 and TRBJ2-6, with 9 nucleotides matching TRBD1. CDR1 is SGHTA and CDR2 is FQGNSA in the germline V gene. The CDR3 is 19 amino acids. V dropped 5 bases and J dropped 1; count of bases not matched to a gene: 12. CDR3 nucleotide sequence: TGTGCCAGCAGCCCTACCCGGGGGACAGGGTCTTCTGGGGCCAACGTCCTGACTTTC. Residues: CASSPTRGTGSSGANVLTF.